This TCR beta chain is from a study of CD8+ T cells in alopecia areata. The overall study: Tofacitinib treatment spanned 6 to 18 months, with 6 months off drug afterward. Using the percentage of affected scalp area, treated patients' severity was scored.

Germline loops: CDR1 GTSNPN, CDR2 SVGIG (reference sequence). Trimming took 0 bases from V and 5 from J, leaving 4 bases between them. The CDR3 runs 11 residues. Extracted RNA was reverse transcribed, and the resulting cDNA served as sequencing template. Method: immunoSEQ multiplex PCR; TCRdb's copy keeps in-frame clones and lacks some. The sample lists fewer than 200,000 clones, 60% occurring once. Treatment indicated: oral pan-JAK inhibitor, 5-10 mg twice daily. Alopecia areata patients provided lesional scalp punch biopsies and peripheral blood. Material: CD4+ T cells sorted from blood, obtained at week 24, from a patient treated with tofacitinib. The source is a human donor with alopecia areata. The gene calls are TRBV30 and TRBJ2-5; D is uncertain. The CDR3 here is CAWSVFETQYF. DNA of the CDR3: TGTGCCTGGAGTGTTTTTGAGACCCAGTACTTC.